These T cell receptor beta chains were read from a single sample in a study of response to subunit inactivated influenza vaccine. TCRdb itself ran the RT-PCR reads through MiXCR, one entry per CDR3 protein. The repertoire holds roughly 700,000 distinct CDR3 sequences, with around 13% as singletons. Material: PBMCs from blood, obtained less than 15 days before vaccination. Receptors originate from a man aged 50 or older who received an inactivated influenza vaccine. The CDR3 runs from the conserved cysteine through the conserved F or W. D genes are given only for firm matches. Size is stated for part of the rows, as once, few or many counts, or as a class when the clone is expanded.

>few|TRBV5-1|TRBD1|TRBJ2-7|15
CASRSGQGEAYEQYF
TGCGCCAGCAGGTCCGGACAGGGAGAAGCCTACGAGCAGTACTTC
>many|TRBV20-1|TRBD2|TRBJ2-1|14
CSARDRTSGDEQFF
TGCAGTGCTAGAGATCGGACTAGCGGCGATGAGCAGTTCTTC
>.|TRBV6-1|.|TRBJ2-5|13
CASTGTTKETQYF
TGTGCCAGCACGGGGACCACCAAAGAGACCCAGTACTTC
>few|TRBV14|.|TRBJ1-1|15
CASSQASRTVLKAFF
TGTGCCAGCAGCCAGGCCTCGCGGACAGTTCTAAAAGCTTTCTTT
>few|TRBV14|.|TRBJ2-1|16
CASSHTGYSSYNEQFF
TGTGCCAGCAGCCACACGGGCTACAGCTCCTACAATGAGCAGTTCTTC
>.|TRBV28|.|TRBJ2-7|13
CASIPQGAYEQYF
TGTGCCAGCATCCCACAGGGAGCCTACGAGCAGTACTTC
>many|TRBV7-2|.|TRBJ2-3|13
CASSWGLTDTQYF
TGTGCCAGCAGCTGGGGCCTCACAGATACGCAGTATTTT
>.|TRBV29-1|.|TRBJ2-1|13
CSGITEFNNEQFF
TGCAGCGGAATCACGGAGTTCAACAATGAGCAGTTCTTC
>.|TRBV4-1|.|TRBJ2-7|14
CASSQGGSGYEQYF
TGCGCCAGCAGCCAAGGGGGTAGCGGCTACGAGCAGTACTTC
>many|TRBV3-1|.|TRBJ1-6|16
CASSQDIGSVNSPLHF
TGTGCCAGCAGCCAAGATATAGGGTCGGTGAATTCACCCCTCCACTTT
>.|TRBV28|.|TRBJ1-5|17
CASSFRQAVYSNQPQHF
TGTGCCAGCAGTTTTCGGCAGGCGGTATATAGCAATCAGCCCCAGCATTTT
>few|TRBV7-8|.|TRBJ1-1|13
CASSLGSVTEAFF
TGTGCCAGCAGCTTAGGTAGTGTCACTGAAGCTTTCTTT
>.|TRBV3-1|.|TRBJ2-7|17
CASSPSFGAPVGYEQYF
TGTGCCAGCAGCCCCTCGTTCGGGGCCCCGGTCGGATACGAGCAGTACTTC
>few|TRBV12-3/TRBV12-4|TRBD2|TRBJ2-7|13
CASSLRGAAEQYF
TGTGCCAGCAGTTTGCGGGGGGCTGCCGAGCAGTACTTC
>few|TRBV6-5|TRBD1|TRBJ1-1|14
CASSSGTATTEAFF
TGTGCCAGCAGTTCCGGGACAGCTACCACTGAAGCTTTCTTT
>few|TRBV7-9|.|TRBJ2-2|14
CASSTPANTGELFF
TGTGCCAGCAGCACCCCTGCGAACACCGGGGAGCTGTTTTTT
>few|TRBV12-3/TRBV12-4|.|TRBJ1-2|14
CASSFLAAGSGYTF
TGTGCCAGCAGTTTTCTAGCGGCCGGGAGTGGCTACACCTTC
>many|TRBV7-8|.|TRBJ2-3|17
CASSLGPERASTDTQYF
TGTGCCAGCAGCTTAGGCCCTGAGCGGGCAAGCACAGATACGCAGTATTTT
>.|TRBV27|.|TRBJ2-1|14
CASRWGALHNEQFF
TGTGCCAGCAGATGGGGGGCCCTTCACAATGAGCAGTTCTTC
>.|TRBV14|.|TRBJ2-7|12
CASSQDSREQYF
TGTGCCAGCAGCCAAGATTCCCGCGAGCAGTACTTC
>few|TRBV29-1|.|TRBJ2-5|13
CSAVGSGSQTQYF
TGCAGCGCCGTCGGCTCAGGCTCCCAGACCCAGTACTTC
>few|TRBV6-1|.|TRBJ1-2|14
CASSSTGMNYGYTF
TGTGCCAGCAGCTCTACAGGGATGAACTATGGCTACACCTTC
>few|TRBV5-1|TRBD1|TRBJ2-7|15
CASSSGQGATYEQYF
TGCGCCAGCAGCTCAGGACAGGGGGCCACCTACGAGCAGTACTTC
>.|TRBV12-3/TRBV12-4|TRBD1|TRBJ2-1|14
CASRQGVNNNEQFF
TGTGCCAGCAGGCAGGGGGTTAACAACAATGAGCAGTTCTTC
>few|TRBV19|.|TRBJ2-2|16
CASSIGWTANTGELFF
TGTGCCAGTAGTATTGGCTGGACGGCGAACACCGGGGAGCTGTTTTTT
>few|TRBV7-2|TRBD2|TRBJ2-5|14
CASSLGLFGETQYF
TGTGCCAGCAGCCTGGGACTATTTGGAGAGACCCAGTACTTC
>.|TRBV20-1|.|TRBJ2-1|12
CSAPNLGAEQFF
TGCAGTGCTCCGAATCTTGGAGCTGAGCAGTTCTTC
>few|TRBV2|.|TRBJ1-2|11
CASSENYGYTF
TGTGCCAGCAGTGAGAACTATGGCTACACCTTC
>many|TRBV7-2|.|TRBJ2-1|13
CASSLGTLNEQFF
TGTGCCAGCAGCTTAGGCACCCTCAATGAGCAGTTCTTC
>few|TRBV5-1|.|TRBJ1-5|14
CASSLGGVTQPQHF
TGCGCCAGCAGCCTCGGAGGGGTCACGCAGCCCCAGCATTTT
>.|TRBV7-3|TRBD2|TRBJ2-1|16
CASSLTASGPHNEQFF
TGTGCCAGCAGCTTAACGGCTAGCGGGCCTCACAATGAGCAGTTCTTC
>few|TRBV7-2|.|TRBJ1-6|14
CASSFPGKASPLHF
TGTGCCAGCAGCTTTCCGGGAAAGGCTTCACCCCTCCACTTT
>few|TRBV11-2|.|TRBJ2-1|15
CASSSPEGSYNEQFF
TGTGCCAGCAGTTCGCCGGAGGGTTCATACAATGAGCAGTTCTTC
>.|TRBV18|.|TRBJ1-2|15
CASSPSGVPNYGYTF
TGTGCCAGCTCACCATCGGGGGTCCCAAACTATGGCTACACCTTC
>.|TRBV4-3|TRBD2|TRBJ2-7|15
CASSQDMREGDEQYF
TGCGCCAGCAGCCAAGATATGCGGGAGGGGGACGAGCAGTACTTC
>many|TRBV6-5|TRBD1|TRBJ2-1|15
CASSYIRGRPNEQFF
TGTGCCAGCAGTTACATCAGGGGGCGTCCCAATGAGCAGTTCTTC
>many|TRBV5-1|.|TRBJ1-1|17
CASSAQSVWGVDTEAFF
TGCGCCAGCAGCGCGCAGTCCGTTTGGGGAGTCGACACTGAAGCTTTCTTT
>.|TRBV7-2|TRBD2|TRBJ2-1|16
CASSLVVLAAYNEQFF
TGTGCCAGCAGCTTAGTTGTTCTAGCGGCCTACAATGAGCAGTTCTTC
>few|TRBV4-3|.|TRBJ1-6|14
CASSQESEAWPLHF
TGCGCCAGCAGCCAAGAATCAGAGGCTTGGCCCCTCCACTTT
>.|TRBV12-3/TRBV12-4|.|TRBJ2-2|12
CASRKSLGELFF
TGTGCCAGCAGAAAAAGTCTCGGGGAGCTGTTTTTT
>.|TRBV12-3/TRBV12-4|.|TRBJ2-7|17
CASSPRGGRADPREQYF
TGTGCCAGCAGTCCTAGGGGGGGCAGGGCCGACCCGCGGGAGCAGTACTTC
>few|TRBV20-1|TRBD2|TRBJ2-7|14
CSARGPSGVNEQYF
TGCAGTGCTAGAGGTCCTAGCGGGGTGAACGAGCAGTACTTC
>few|TRBV29-1|.|TRBJ2-2|17
CSVVGMGGAGMAGELFF
TGCAGCGTTGTGGGTATGGGAGGCGCTGGGATGGCCGGGGAGCTGTTTTTT
>.|TRBV3-1|.|TRBJ1-3|15
CASSLVGPSGNTIYF
TGTGCCAGCAGCCTGGTCGGGCCCTCTGGAAACACCATATATTTT
>.|TRBV20-1|.|TRBJ2-7|14
CSAKAGNLAYEQYF
TGCAGTGCCAAGGCAGGCAACTTAGCCTACGAGCAGTACTTC
>few|TRBV11-2|TRBD2|TRBJ2-3|19
CASSLYPTSGRLSTDTQYF
TGTGCCAGCAGCTTATACCCCACGAGCGGGAGGCTGTCGACAGATACGCAGTATTTT
>.|TRBV6-2/TRBV6-3|.|TRBJ1-1|13
CASMRLMNTEAFF
TGTGCCAGCATGCGACTGATGAACACTGAAGCTTTCTTT
>.|TRBV27|TRBD1|TRBJ1-2|15
CASSLTGFSYYGYTF
TGTGCCAGCAGCCTGACAGGGTTTTCATACTATGGCTACACCTTC
>.|TRBV6-1|.|TRBJ2-1|13
CATTNGGHNEQFF
TGTGCCACAACGAACGGAGGCCACAATGAGCAGTTCTTC
>many|TRBV18|.|TRBJ2-5|16
CASSQPGRDTQETQYF
TGTGCCAGCTCACAGCCTGGGCGGGACACCCAAGAGACCCAGTACTTC
>few|TRBV30|.|TRBJ1-2|13
CAWSAEWNRGYTF
TGTGCCTGGAGTGCCGAATGGAATCGCGGCTACACCTTC
>few|TRBV14|TRBD2|TRBJ2-2|16
CASSHVGLAGAGELFF
TGTGCCAGCAGCCACGTAGGACTAGCGGGAGCCGGGGAGCTGTTTTTT
>many|TRBV2|.|TRBJ1-2|13
CASSDVGVYGYTF
TGTGCCAGCAGTGACGTCGGCGTCTATGGCTACACCTTC
>few|TRBV12-3/TRBV12-4|.|TRBJ1-1|14
CASSGWGLGTEAFF
TGTGCCAGCAGCGGGTGGGGGCTGGGCACTGAAGCTTTCTTT
>few|TRBV18|.|TRBJ1-1|16
CASSPLTGGMNTEAFF
TGTGCCAGCTCACCACTGACAGGAGGAATGAACACTGAAGCTTTCTTT
>.|TRBV5-1|.|TRBJ2-3|16
CASSWVPMDGTDTQYF
TGCGCCAGCAGCTGGGTCCCGATGGACGGAACAGATACGCAGTATTTT
>.|TRBV20-1|TRBD2|TRBJ2-3|14
CSARTGTSMNTQYF
TGCAGTGCTAGAACCGGGACTAGCATGAATACGCAGTATTTT
>few|TRBV27|TRBD2|TRBJ2-3|19
CASSLWAGTSGRSTDTQYF
TGTGCCAGCAGTTTATGGGCCGGGACTAGCGGGAGGAGCACAGATACGCAGTATTTT
>.|TRBV4-3|TRBD2|TRBJ2-1|16
CASSQLLSGRRNEQFF
TGCGCCAGCAGCCAATTACTAAGCGGGAGAAGGAATGAGCAGTTCTTC